This passage covers 12 T cell receptor beta chains from one sample sequenced in a study of T cells in Graves' hyperthyroidism and ophthalmopathy. Amplified regions were TCR beta CDR3 sequences from RNA transcripts. The HTBI primer set served for first-round RT-PCR of the TCR CDR3. TCRdb recomputed calls from the multiplex PCR reads with MiXCR, one row per CDR3 protein. The sample contains roughly 510,000 distinct CDR3 sequences, 20% of which appear only once. Sequencing was carried out using blood. The receptors here all came from a man between 18 and 35 years old with Graves' hyperthyroidism.

In its sample, this clonotype was seen many times. The chain uses TRBV11-2 and TRBJ2-5, with 7 bases that match TRBD1. Germline lookup yields CDR1 SGHAT and CDR2 FQNNGV. This CDR3 is 14 amino acids long. Trimming took 5 bases from V and 4 from J; bases not matched to a gene: 7. CDR3 DNA: TGTGCCAGCAGCGTGGTAGGGGGCGTAGAGACCCAGTACTTC. This gives the protein CASSVVGGVETQYF. Supplemented by reference TRBV11-2 and TRBJ2-5, the full variable domain reads EAGVAQSPRYKIIEKRQSVAFWCNPISGHATLYWYQQILGQGPKLLIQFQNNGVVDDSQLPKDRFSAERLKGVDSTLKIQPAKLEDSAVYLCASSVVGGVETQYFGPGTRLLVL.

The sample holds many counts of this clonotype. V is TRBV28 and J is TRBJ2-7, with TRBD2 as a possible D gene (5 bases). The germline V gene has CDR1 MDHEN and CDR2 SYDVKM. The CDR3 contains 16 residues. V lost 5 bases and J lost 0, with 17 bases in between. The CDR3 bases are TGTGCCAGCAGTCGCCCTCGGGGAAGCAGCTCCTACGAGCAGTACTTC. Its translation is CASSRPRGSSSYEQYF. Full variable domain (missing parts from reference TRBV28 and TRBJ2-7): DVKVTQSSRYLVKRTGEKVFLECVQDMDHENMFWYRQDPGLGLRLIYFSYDVKMKEKGDIPEGYSVSREKKERFSLILESASTNQTSMYLCASSRPRGSSSYEQYFGPGTRLTVT.

There are many counts of this clonotype. This chain uses TRBV6-2 or TRBV6-3 with TRBJ1-1, with TRBD1 matching 8 bases. Germline CDR1 MNHEY, CDR2 SVGEGT. This CDR3 comprises 15 residues. J gave up 3 bases and V 6 bases, and 9 bases lay outside the gene matches. The CDR3 nucleotides are TGTGCCAGCAGCCCCGGGGGCAGGGGGCACACTGAAGCTTTCTTT. It is translated as CASSPGGRGHTEAFF.

This clonotype was counted many times. This chain links TRBV12-3 or TRBV12-4 with TRBJ2-2; D is ambiguous. V was clipped by 3 bases and J by 2 bases, with 10 bases between them. CDR3 length equals 15 residues. CDR3 DNA: TGTGCCAGCAGTTTCCCCGGGCGCAACACCGGGGAGCTGTTTTTT. The encoded protein is CASSFPGRNTGELFF.

In this sample, this clonotype turned up many times. The V call is TRBV6-1, the J call TRBJ1-5; D not resolved. V dropped 3 bases and J dropped 0 bases, with 9 bases sitting between them. CDR1 is MNHNS, CDR2 SASEGT, per germline. This CDR3 comprises 15 residues. The CDR3 sequence is CASSDKAYSNQPQHF. The CDR3 coding sequence is TGTGCCAGCAGTGACAAGGCTTATAGCAATCAGCCCCAGCATTTT.

This clonotype appeared many times. The rearrangement links TRBV28 to TRBJ1-1, with D uncertain. The CDR3 runs 14 residues. V was trimmed by 7 bases and J by 5 bases, leaving 17 bases between them. Germline V gives CDR1 MDHEN, CDR2 SYDVKM. CDR3 in DNA: TGTGCCAGCAATAAGGCCAGCCGGTGGACTGAAGCTTTCTTT. Protein product: CASNKASRWTEAFF.

Ten or more counts support this clonotype. The chain combines TRBV2 with TRBJ1-1; D is possibly TRBD1 (6 bases). The germline V gene encodes CDR1 SNHLY and CDR2 FYNNEI. This CDR3 contains 14 residues. The V and J ends lost 2 bases and 5 bases respectively, with 12 bases between them. The chain's CDR3 is CASSERGAGTEAFF. The DNA for the CDR3 is TGTGCCAGCAGTGAACGGGGGGCGGGAACTGAAGCTTTCTTT.

The table lists this clonotype with many counts. This chain connects TRBV6-1 to TRBJ1-3; TRBD1 matches 8 bases. Trimming removed 6 bases from V and 4 bases from J; junction bases left unmatched: 2. CDR1 and CDR2 from the germline V gene are MNHNS and SASEGT. The CDR3 sequence is 13 residues long. This CDR3 is CASRDREGNTIYF. CDR3 nucleotides: TGTGCCAGCAGGGACAGGGAGGGAAACACCATATATTTT.

Of note for this clonotype: A much larger clone differs from this one at a single base, so this may be a read error. V usage is TRBV28 and J usage is TRBJ2-7, with TRBD1 matching 9 bases. In germline, CDR1 is MDHEN, CDR2 SYDVKM. This CDR3 region has 16 residues. CDR3 in DNA: TGTGCCAACAGTCCTCTCACAGGGGGCGCCTCCTACGAGCAGTACTTC. This sequence encodes CANSPLTGGASYEQYF. The complete variable domain, with remaining parts taken from reference TRBV28 and TRBJ2-7, reads DVKVTQSSRYLVKRTGEKVFLECVQDMDHENMFWYRQDPGLGLRLIYFSYDVKMKEKGDIPEGYSVSREKKERFSLILESASTNQTSMYLCANSPLTGGASYEQYFGPGTRLTVT.

Many counts were recorded for this clonotype. The chain has TRBV2 and TRBJ2-7; possibly TRBD1 for D (5 bases). Germline loops: CDR1 SNHLY, CDR2 FYNNEI. The CDR3 contains 13 residues. Trimming pared 8 bases from V and 2 bases from J, leaving 13 bases between. In DNA, the CDR3 is TGTGCCAGCCACGTCTCAGGGACCTACGAGCAGTACTTC. It is translated as CASHVSGTYEQYF.

This clonotype was found many times. V gene TRBV12-3 or TRBV12-4 combines with J gene TRBJ2-5, with D possibly matching TRBD2 (6 bases). The CDR3 spans 12 residues. V was shortened by 9 bases and J by 4 bases, with 12 bases between the two germline ends. The CDR3 nucleotides are TGTGCCAGTCGGCGGCGGGGAGAGACCCAGTACTTC. Encoded protein: CASRRRGETQYF.

The chain combines TRBV27 with TRBJ2-2, with TRBD2 identical over 9 bases. This CDR3 spans 16 amino acids. The germline V gene has CDR1 MNHEY and CDR2 SMNVEV (reference sequence). The junction had 2 bases not matched to a gene; V was cut back by 3 bases and J by 0 bases. CDR3 in amino acids: CASSFGLAPNTGELFF. Here the CDR3 DNA reads TGTGCCAGCAGTTTCGGACTAGCGCCGAACACCGGGGAGCTGTTTTTT.